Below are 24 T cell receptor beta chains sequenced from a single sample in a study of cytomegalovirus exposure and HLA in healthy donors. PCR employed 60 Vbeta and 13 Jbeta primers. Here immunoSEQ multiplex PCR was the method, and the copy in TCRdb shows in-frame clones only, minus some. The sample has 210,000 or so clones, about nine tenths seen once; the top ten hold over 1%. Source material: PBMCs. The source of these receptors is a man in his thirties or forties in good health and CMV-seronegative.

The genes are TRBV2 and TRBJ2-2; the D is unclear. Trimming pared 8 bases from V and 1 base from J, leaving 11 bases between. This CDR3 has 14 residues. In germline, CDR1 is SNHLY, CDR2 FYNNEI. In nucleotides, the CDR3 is TGTGCCAGCGTTCATCGGTTGAACACCGGGGAGCTGTTTTTT. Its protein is CASVHRLNTGELFF.

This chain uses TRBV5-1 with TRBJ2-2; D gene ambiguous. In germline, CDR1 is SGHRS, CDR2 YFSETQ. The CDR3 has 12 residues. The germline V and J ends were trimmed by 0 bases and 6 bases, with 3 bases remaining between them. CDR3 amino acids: CASSLVSGELFF. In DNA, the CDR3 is TGCGCCAGCAGCTTGGTATCCGGGGAGCTGTTTTTT.

CDR3: CASSFPTTSGGLSGELFF. CDR3 sequence (DNA): TGTGCCAGCAGCTTCCCCACTACTAGCGGGGGGTTATCCGGGGAGCTGTTTTTT. The chain recombines TRBV13 with TRBJ2-2, with TRBD2 identical over 12 bases. The ends lost 3 bases at V and 6 bases at J; junction bases unmatched: 11. CDR1 is PRHDT and CDR2 is FYEKMQ in the germline V gene (reference sequence). The CDR3 contains 18 residues.

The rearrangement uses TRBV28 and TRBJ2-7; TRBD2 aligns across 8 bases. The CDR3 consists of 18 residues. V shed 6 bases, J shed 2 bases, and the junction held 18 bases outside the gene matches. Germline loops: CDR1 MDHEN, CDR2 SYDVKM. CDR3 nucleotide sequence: TGTGCCAGCAGGACGGGCTTGGATATCGGGAGGGCTCCCTACGAGCAGTACTTC. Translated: CASRTGLDIGRAPYEQYF.

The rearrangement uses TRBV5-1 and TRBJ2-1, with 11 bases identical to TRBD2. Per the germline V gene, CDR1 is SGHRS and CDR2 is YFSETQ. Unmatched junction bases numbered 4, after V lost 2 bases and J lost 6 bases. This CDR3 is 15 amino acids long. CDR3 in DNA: TGCGCCAGCAGCTTCACGGGACTAGCGGCCAATGAGCAGTTCTTC. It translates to CASSFTGLAANEQFF.

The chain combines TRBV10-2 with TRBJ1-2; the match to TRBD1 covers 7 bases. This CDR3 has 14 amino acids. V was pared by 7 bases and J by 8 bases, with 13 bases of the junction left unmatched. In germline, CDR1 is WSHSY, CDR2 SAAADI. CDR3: CASKPGQAIPGYTF. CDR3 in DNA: TGCGCCAGCAAGCCTGGACAGGCAATACCCGGCTACACCTTC.

CDR3 protein: CASSLVSSGGSCEQYF. CDR3 in DNA: TGCGCCAGCAGCTTGGTTTCTTCTGGGGGCAGCTGCGAGCAGTACTTC. The genes are TRBV5-1 and TRBJ2-7; possible D gene TRBD1, 6 bases. V was trimmed by 0 bases and J by 6 bases, leaving 19 bases between them. Germline CDR1 SGHRS, CDR2 YFSETQ. This CDR3 is built from 16 residues.

The DNA for the CDR3 is TGCAGCGTTGGCGACAGAGCCCTTAACTATGGCTACACCTTC. Amino acids: CSVGDRALNYGYTF. The genes are TRBV29-1 and TRBJ1-2; tentative D call: TRBD1 (5 bases). Germline V lookup: CDR1 SQVTM, CDR2 ANQGSEA. V lost 4 bases, J lost 1 base, and 13 bases lay in between. CDR3 length: 14 residues.

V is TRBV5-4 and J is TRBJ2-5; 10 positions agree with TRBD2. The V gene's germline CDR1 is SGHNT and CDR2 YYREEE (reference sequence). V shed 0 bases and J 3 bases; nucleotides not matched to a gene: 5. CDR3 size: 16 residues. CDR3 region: CASSLASGSSEETQYF. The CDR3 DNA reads TGTGCCAGCAGCTTGGCTAGCGGGAGTTCGGAAGAGACCCAGTACTTC. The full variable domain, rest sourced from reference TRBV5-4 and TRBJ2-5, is ETGVTQSPTHLIKTRGQQVTLRCSSQSGHNTVSWYQQALGQGPQFIFQYYREEENGRGNFPPRFSGLQFPNYSSELNVNALELDDSALYLCASSLASGSSEETQYFGPGTRLLVL.

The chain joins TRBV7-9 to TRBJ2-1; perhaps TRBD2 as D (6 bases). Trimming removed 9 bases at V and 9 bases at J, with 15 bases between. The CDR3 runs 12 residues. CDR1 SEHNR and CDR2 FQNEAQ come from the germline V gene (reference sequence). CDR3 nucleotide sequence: TGTGCCAGTTCCCGCGGGACCGCTGAGCAGTTCTTC. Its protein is CASSRGTAEQFF.

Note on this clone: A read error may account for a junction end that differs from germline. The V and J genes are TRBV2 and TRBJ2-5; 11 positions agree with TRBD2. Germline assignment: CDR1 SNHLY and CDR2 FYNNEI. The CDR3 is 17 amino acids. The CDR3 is CASSEGILAGGQGTQYF. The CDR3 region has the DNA TGTGCCAGCAGTGAAGGGATCTTAGCGGGAGGGCAAGGGACCCAGTACTTC.

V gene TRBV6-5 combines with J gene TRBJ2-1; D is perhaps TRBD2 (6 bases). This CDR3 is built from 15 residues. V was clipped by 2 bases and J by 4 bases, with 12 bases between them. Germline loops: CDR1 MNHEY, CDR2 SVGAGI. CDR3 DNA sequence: TGTGCCAGCAGTTACGCTAGCGCCCCTTACAATGAGCAGTTCTTC. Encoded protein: CASSYASAPYNEQFF.

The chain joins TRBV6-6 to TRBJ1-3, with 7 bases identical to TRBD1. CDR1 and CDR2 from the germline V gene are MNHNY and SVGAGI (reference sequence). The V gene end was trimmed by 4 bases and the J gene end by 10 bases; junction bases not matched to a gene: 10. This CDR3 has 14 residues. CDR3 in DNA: TGTGCCAGCAGTTCACGACAGGGCGAAACGACCATATATTTT. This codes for CASSSRQGETTIYF.

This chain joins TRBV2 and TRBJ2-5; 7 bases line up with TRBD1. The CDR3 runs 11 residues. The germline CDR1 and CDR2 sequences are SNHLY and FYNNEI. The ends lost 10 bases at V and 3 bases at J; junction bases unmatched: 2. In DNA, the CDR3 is TGTGCCATCGGGACAGAAGAGACCCAGTACTTC. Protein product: CAIGTEETQYF.

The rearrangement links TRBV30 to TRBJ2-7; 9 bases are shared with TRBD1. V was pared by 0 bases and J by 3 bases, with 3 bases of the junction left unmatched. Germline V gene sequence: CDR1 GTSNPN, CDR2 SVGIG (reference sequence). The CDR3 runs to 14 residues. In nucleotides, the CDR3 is TGTGCCTGGAGTGTCGACAGGGGGTACTACGAGCAGTACTTC. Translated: CAWSVDRGYYEQYF.

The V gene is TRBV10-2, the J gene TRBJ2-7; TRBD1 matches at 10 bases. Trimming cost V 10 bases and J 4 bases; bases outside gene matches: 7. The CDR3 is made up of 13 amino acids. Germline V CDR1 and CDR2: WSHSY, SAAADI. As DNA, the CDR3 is TGCGCCACCCGACAGGGGGCGGGTTACGAGCAGTACTTC. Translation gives CATRQGAGYEQYF.

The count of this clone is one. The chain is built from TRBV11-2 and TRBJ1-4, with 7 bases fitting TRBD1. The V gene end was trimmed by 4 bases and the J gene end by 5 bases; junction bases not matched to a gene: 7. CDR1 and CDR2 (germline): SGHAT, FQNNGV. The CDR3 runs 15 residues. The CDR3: CASSSLPGQNEKLFF. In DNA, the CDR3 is TGTGCCAGCAGCTCCCTCCCGGGACAGAATGAAAAACTGTTTTTT.

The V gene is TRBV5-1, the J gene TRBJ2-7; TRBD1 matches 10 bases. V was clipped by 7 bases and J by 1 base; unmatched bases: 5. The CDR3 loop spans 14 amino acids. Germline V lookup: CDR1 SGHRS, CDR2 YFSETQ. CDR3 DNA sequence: TGCGCCAGCGCCGGGGACAGGGGTTCCTACGAGCAGTACTTC. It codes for CASAGDRGSYEQYF.

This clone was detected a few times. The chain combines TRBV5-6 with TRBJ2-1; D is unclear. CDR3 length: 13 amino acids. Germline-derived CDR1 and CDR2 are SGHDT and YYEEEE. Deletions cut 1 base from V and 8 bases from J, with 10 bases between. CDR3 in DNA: TGTGCCAGCAGCTTGAGTGGCCGGGATGAGCAGTTCTTC. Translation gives CASSLSGRDEQFF.

This chain's CDR3 is CASSTDRYGYTF. The CDR3 region has the DNA TGTGCCAGCAGCACGGACAGATATGGCTACACCTTC. The chain combines TRBV5-4 with TRBJ1-2, with D maybe TRBD1 (6 bases). CDR3 length equals 12 residues. Trimming removed 4 bases at V and 5 bases at J, with 9 bases between. Germline V gene data show CDR1 as SGHNT and CDR2 as YYREEE (reference sequence).

DNA of the CDR3: TGTGCCAGCAGCTTGAGCTACCAAGAGACCCAGTACTTC. It is translated as CASSLSYQETQYF. This chain connects TRBV11-2 to TRBJ2-5; no reliable D call. Germline values: CDR1 SGHAT, CDR2 FQNNGV. Trimming removed 3 bases at V and 0 bases at J, with 5 bases between. The CDR3 is made up of 13 amino acids. Full variable domain (remainder filled in from reference TRBV11-2 and TRBJ2-5): EAGVAQSPRYKIIEKRQSVAFWCNPISGHATLYWYQQILGQGPKLLIQFQNNGVVDDSQLPKDRFSAERLKGVDSTLKIQPAKLEDSAVYLCASSLSYQETQYFGPGTRLLVL.

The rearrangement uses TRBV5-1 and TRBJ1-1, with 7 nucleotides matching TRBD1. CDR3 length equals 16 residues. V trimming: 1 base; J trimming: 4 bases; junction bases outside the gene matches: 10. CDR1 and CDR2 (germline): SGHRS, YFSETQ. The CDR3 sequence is CASSLRAGQLLTEAFF. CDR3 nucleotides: TGCGCCAGCAGCTTGCGTGCGGGACAGTTACTCACTGAAGCTTTCTTT.

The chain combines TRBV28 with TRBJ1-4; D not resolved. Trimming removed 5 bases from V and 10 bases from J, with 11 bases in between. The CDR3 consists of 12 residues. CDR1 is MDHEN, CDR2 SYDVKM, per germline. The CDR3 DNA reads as TGTGCCAGCAGTCTAACAGTCGGAAAACTGTTTTTT. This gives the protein CASSLTVGKLFF.

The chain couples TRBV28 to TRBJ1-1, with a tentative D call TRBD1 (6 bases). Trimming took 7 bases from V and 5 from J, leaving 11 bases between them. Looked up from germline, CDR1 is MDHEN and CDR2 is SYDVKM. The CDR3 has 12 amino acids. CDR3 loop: CASTLRGTEAFF. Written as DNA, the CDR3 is TGTGCCAGCACCTTAAGGGGGACTGAAGCTTTCTTT.